These 20 T cell receptor beta chains were all obtained from the same sample, sequenced in a study of T cell responses to AZD1222 COVID-19 vaccine. The protocol was immunoSEQ multiplex PCR, while the TCRdb copy is restricted to in-frame clones and leaves out a portion. Among fewer than 200,000 clones listed, just over 85% were seen once. Material: peripheral blood, obtained 28 days after the second AZD1222 dose. These receptors were obtained from an adult who received the AZD1222 COVID-19 vaccine.

This clone was observed a single time. V is TRBV6-1 and J is TRBJ1-1, with D hard to call. The germline V and J ends were trimmed by 2 bases and 2 bases, with 6 bases remaining between them. Looked up from germline, CDR1 is MNHNS and CDR2 is SASEGT. This CDR3 spans 13 amino acids. In DNA, the CDR3 is TGTGCCAGCAGTGAAACAGTTAACACTGAAGCTTTCTTT. Translating gives CASSETVNTEAFF.

V and J are TRBV3-1 (or the pseudogene TRBV3-2) and TRBJ2-5; D gene uncertain. Between the trimmed V and J ends, which lost 0 bases and 5 bases, there was a span of 13 bases. The CDR3 sequence is 15 residues long. In germline, CDR1 is LGHDT, CDR2 YNNKEL (reference sequence). CDR3 coding DNA: TGTGCCAGCAGCCAAGATGGCATCAAGAGCGAGACCCAGTACTTC. This encodes CASSQDGIKSETQYF.

This chain links TRBV7-2 with TRBJ1-3; no clear D gene. Deletions cut 4 bases from V and 1 base from J, with 8 bases between. Per the germline V gene, CDR1 is SGHTA and CDR2 is FQGNSA. The CDR3 contains 14 residues. The chain's CDR3 is CASSSDPSGNTIYF. The CDR3 DNA reads as TGTGCCAGCAGCTCGGACCCATCTGGAAACACCATATATTTT.

This sequence joins TRBV19 and TRBJ1-5; TRBD1 is a possible D gene (5 bases). Germline-derived CDR1 and CDR2 are LNHDA and SQIVND (reference sequence). V was clipped by 1 base and J by 15 bases, with 13 bases between them. The CDR3 length is 12 residues. This CDR3 reads CASSIGGGERHF. The CDR3 region has the DNA TGTGCCAGTAGTATAGGGGGGGGAGAAAGGCATTTT.

The chain links TRBV14 to TRBJ2-7; D remains ambiguous. The CDR3 spans 12 residues. The ends were cut back, 8 bases at V and 4 bases at J, with 12 bases in the middle. Germline values: CDR1 SGHDN, CDR2 FVKESK. The CDR3 DNA is TGTGCCAGCGGGCAGAACCAATACGAGCAGTACTTC. Amino acids: CASGQNQYEQYF.

The chain has TRBV5-1 and TRBJ1-6; a weak D match, TRBD1 (5 bases). With 4 bases removed from V and 10 bases from J, the gap between germline ends came to 15 bases. This CDR3 is 14 amino acids long. CDR1 is SGHRS, CDR2 YFSETQ, per germline. CDR3 bases: TGCGCCAGCAGCCCCTCCGTGGGGGAATCACCCCTCCACTTT. It encodes CASSPSVGESPLHF.

The chain is built from TRBV5-1 and TRBJ2-7; D is possibly TRBD2 (6 bases). Trimming took off 1 base at V and 3 bases at J, with 17 bases between the two ends. Germline assignment: CDR1 SGHRS and CDR2 YFSETQ. The CDR3 consists of 16 residues. The DNA of the CDR3 is TGCGCCAGCAGCTTGAATAGCGGAGGAAGTAACTACGAGCAGTACTTC. Its translation is CASSLNSGGSNYEQYF.

This chain uses TRBV7-9 with TRBJ2-2; either TRBD1 or TRBD2 may supply D (5 bases each). The CDR3 length is 16 residues. Germline V gene data show CDR1 as SEHNR and CDR2 as FQNEAQ (reference sequence). V was trimmed by 2 bases and J by 1 base, leaving 11 bases between them. CDR3 nucleotide sequence: TGTGCCAGCAGCTTAATGGGGACCCAGAACACCGGGGAGCTGTTTTTT. As protein: CASSLMGTQNTGELFF.

The chain carries TRBV29-1 and TRBJ1-1; maybe TRBD1 (5 bases). Trimming pared 5 bases from V and 0 bases from J, leaving 10 bases between. The CDR3 loop spans 13 amino acids. Germline CDR1 is SQVTM and CDR2 is ANQGSEA. For the CDR3, the DNA is TGCAGCGTTTGGGACGGGATGAACACTGAAGCTTTCTTT. It is translated as CSVWDGMNTEAFF.

The V gene is TRBV3-1 (or the pseudogene TRBV3-2), the J gene TRBJ1-5; D remains unclear. CDR3 length: 13 amino acids. The V and J ends lost 8 bases and 4 bases respectively, with 12 bases between them. The germline gives CDR1 LGHDT, CDR2 YNNKEL (reference sequence). CDR3 in amino acids: CASSLSRNQPQHF. For the CDR3, the DNA is TGTGCCAGCTCGCTAAGCCGAAATCAGCCCCAGCATTTT.

The gene calls are TRBV29-1 and TRBJ1-1; unclear D gene. V was pared by 2 bases and J by 7 bases, with 5 bases between. The CDR3 sequence is 10 residues long. Germline loops: CDR1 SQVTM, CDR2 ANQGSEA. CDR3 amino acids: CSVEYLEAFF. DNA for the CDR3: TGCAGCGTTGAATACCTTGAAGCTTTCTTT.

This clone occurred a few times. This chain connects TRBV28 to TRBJ1-4, with 8 nucleotides matching TRBD1. V dropped 5 bases and J dropped 10; count of bases not matched to a gene: 9. The CDR3 totals 14 residues. Germline CDR1 reads MDHEN; CDR2 reads SYDVKM. The CDR3 reads CASSRPRTGPKLFF. In DNA form, the CDR3 reads TGTGCCAGCAGTCGACCCAGGACAGGGCCAAAACTGTTTTTT.

J is TRBJ1-2 and V is TRBV6-5; D not resolved. Deletions cut 6 bases from V and 6 bases from J, with 17 bases between. CDR1 and CDR2 from the germline V gene are MNHEY and SVGAGI. CDR3 length equals 14 residues. The CDR3 DNA sequence: TGTGCCAGCAGCCGCACAGCAAACCATCATGGCTACACCTTC. Translated: CASSRTANHHGYTF.

The V call is TRBV29-1, the J call TRBJ2-3; D is possibly TRBD1 or TRBD2 (6 bases each). V lost 6 bases and J lost 2, with 18 bases in between. The V gene's germline CDR1 is SQVTM and CDR2 ANQGSEA. The CDR3 extends over 15 amino acids. The CDR3 region is CSVSPSGAFTDTQYF. CDR3 nucleotide sequence: TGCAGCGTCTCCCCGTCGGGGGCCTTCACAGATACGCAGTATTTT.

The rearrangement joins TRBV3-1 (or the pseudogene TRBV3-2) to TRBJ1-1, with no clear D. The CDR3 extends over 14 amino acids. Trimming shortened V by 1 base and J by 4 bases, and 10 bases separated the two germline ends. The germline CDR1 and CDR2 sequences are LGHDT and YNNKEL (reference sequence). DNA of the CDR3: TGTGCCAGCAGCCAAGGGGCGCCCGGCACTGAAGCTTTCTTT. The encoded protein is CASSQGAPGTEAFF.

The chain recombines TRBV6-6 with TRBJ1-2; TRBD1 might be the D (6 bases). Germline CDR1 is MNHNY and CDR2 is SVGAGI (reference sequence). This CDR3 is 16 amino acids long. V lost 0 bases, J lost 3 bases, and 14 bases lay in between. CDR3 sequence reads: CASSYSGGGRDYGYTF. The CDR3 DNA reads TGTGCCAGCAGTTACTCAGGTGGGGGGCGCGACTATGGCTACACCTTC.

This rearrangement joins TRBV10-1 to TRBJ2-5; D may be TRBD2 (6 bases). Germline V gene data show CDR1 as WNHNN and CDR2 as SYGVQD (reference sequence). Trimming removed 6 bases from V and 4 bases from J, with 15 bases in between. This CDR3 has 14 residues. The CDR3 sequence: CASREGPGRETQYF. The CDR3 nucleotides are TGCGCCAGCAGGGAGGGGCCAGGGCGAGAGACCCAGTACTTC.

The chain employs TRBV3-1 (or the pseudogene TRBV3-2) and TRBJ2-5; D is perhaps TRBD2 (7 bases). The CDR3 totals 15 residues. V was cut by 2 bases and J by 1 base, with 11 bases left in between. The germline V gene has CDR1 LGHDT and CDR2 YNNKEL (reference sequence). As DNA, the CDR3 is TGTGCCAGCAGCCAATGGCGGGGGCGCCAAGAGACCCAGTACTTC. Its protein product is CASSQWRGRQETQYF.

The chain has TRBV4-3 and TRBJ2-1; TRBD2 agrees at 11 bases. Germline V gene data show CDR1 as LGHNA and CDR2 as YSLEER. The CDR3 consists of 20 residues. V lost 3 bases, J lost 6 bases, and 19 bases stayed unmatched. This chain's CDR3 is CASSHTAGTSGLLGPNEQFF. In nucleotides, the CDR3 is TGCGCCAGCAGCCACACCGCCGGGACTAGCGGCCTCCTCGGGCCCAATGAGCAGTTCTTC.

The gene calls are TRBV6-4 and TRBJ1-2, with D possibly matching TRBD1 (5 bases). The CDR3 loop spans 13 amino acids. The V end was cut by 2 bases, the J end by 6 bases, with 10 bases between. Germline-derived CDR1 and CDR2 are MRHNA and SNTAGT. The CDR3 here is CASSDRGGDGYTF. CDR3 nucleotides: TGTGCCAGCAGTGACAGGGGTGGGGATGGCTACACCTTC.